The 14 T cell receptor beta chains listed next were all sequenced from one sample in a study of shared clonotypes between healthy human individuals. Sequencing was performed with immunoSEQ multiplex PCR; in TCRdb, only in-frame clones are kept and a portion is missing. The sample records 2 million to 2.5 million clones, roughly 92% being singletons. Sequencing was carried out using naive CD4+ T cells from PBMCs. This sample's subset: CD45RA+ positively selected. These receptors were obtained from a man younger than 35 in good health. Some clones in this sample may be carry-over from other donors' samples.

The chain couples TRBV5-4 to TRBJ1-2; TRBD1 is a possible D gene (6 bases). CDR1 is SGHNT, CDR2 YYREEE, per germline (reference sequence). The CDR3 spans 14 residues. Trimming stripped 3 bases from V and 8 bases from J, with 17 bases between. CDR3 protein: CASSSPGQPLGYTF. In nucleotides, the CDR3 is TGTGCCAGCAGCTCGCCCGGACAGCCTCTCGGCTACACCTTC.

The chain carries TRBV5-6 and TRBJ1-1; TRBD1 agrees at 7 bases. The V gene end was trimmed by 0 bases and the J gene end by 1 base; junction bases not matched to a gene: 9. CDR3 length equals 17 residues. CDR1 and CDR2 (germline): SGHDT, YYEEEE. The CDR3 nucleotides read TGTGCCAGCAGCTTGGTCGTGACAGGGACTTCGAACACTGAAGCTTTCTTT. Amino acid sequence: CASSLVVTGTSNTEAFF.

The chain couples TRBV28 to TRBJ2-1, with D perhaps matching TRBD2 (7 bases). Looked up from germline, CDR1 is MDHEN and CDR2 is SYDVKM. The CDR3 spans 15 residues. Trimming shortened V by 9 bases and J by 7 bases, and 22 bases separated the two germline ends. CDR3 loop: CASWARGARGNEQFF. CDR3 sequence (DNA): TGTGCCAGTTGGGCCCGGGGGGCGAGGGGGAATGAGCAGTTCTTC.

As to this clone: Other DNA variants within this sample encode the same CDR3. This chain uses TRBV19 with TRBJ2-3; 8 bases fit TRBD1. With 7 bases clipped from V and 4 bases from J, the junction kept 4 bases outside the gene matches. The CDR3 spans 13 residues. Germline lookup yields CDR1 LNHDA and CDR2 SQIVND (reference sequence). CDR3 in DNA: TGTGCCAGTACCGACAGGGGCCCAGATACGCAGTATTTT. Protein product: CASTDRGPDTQYF.

The chain recombines TRBV28 with TRBJ2-7, with 10 bases lining up with TRBD1. Germline CDR1 is MDHEN and CDR2 is SYDVKM. V trimming: 2 bases; J trimming: 7 bases; junction bases outside the gene matches: 8. The CDR3 runs to 15 residues. CDR3 sequence (DNA): TGTGCCAGCAGTTTAACGACAGGGGGCGCGCAGGAGCAGTACTTC. This translates into CASSLTTGGAQEQYF.

As to this clone: Other DNA sequences in this specimen translate into the identical CDR3. V and J are TRBV5-1 and TRBJ2-5, with 7 bases identical to TRBD1. V was clipped by 3 bases and J by 2 bases; unmatched bases: 7. The CDR3 runs 15 residues. Germline V gives CDR1 SGHRS, CDR2 YFSETQ. The CDR3 coding sequence is TGCGCCAGCAGCTCGACCTCAGGGGGACAAGAGACCCAGTACTTC. Encoded protein: CASSSTSGGQETQYF.

This chain uses TRBV6-1 with TRBJ1-5; D gene uncertain. CDR3 length: 13 amino acids. The ends were cut back, 1 base at V and 8 bases at J, with 9 bases in the middle. The germline V gene encodes CDR1 MNHNS and CDR2 SASEGT. CDR3 coding DNA: TGTGCCAGCAGTGAAGGGCCTGGGGAGCCCCAGCATTTT. It specifies CASSEGPGEPQHF.

The chain uses TRBV28 and TRBJ2-7; D gene ambiguous. Trimming took 4 bases from V and 7 from J, leaving 20 bases between them. The germline CDR1 and CDR2 sequences are MDHEN and SYDVKM. CDR3 length: 15 amino acids. The CDR3 DNA reads as TGTGCCAGCAGTTACAGTGTGACGGTGGGAAGAGAGCAGTACTTC. Encoded protein: CASSYSVTVGREQYF.

The rearrangement links TRBV18 to TRBJ2-7; 7 bases line up with TRBD1. After removal of 6 bases from V and 6 bases from J, the junction contained 14 bases not matched to a gene. From germline, CDR1 is KGHSH and CDR2 LQKENI. CDR3 length: 15 amino acids. The CDR3, as DNA: TGTGCCAGCTCCCCCCGACAGGGTGATTCATTCGAGCAGTACTTC. Translation gives CASSPRQGDSFEQYF. Together with reference TRBV18 and TRBJ2-7, the CDR3 gives the full variable domain: NAGVMQNPRHLVRRRGQEARLRCSPMKGHSHVYWYRQLPEEGLKFMVYLQKENIIDESGMPKERFSAEFPKEGPSILRIQQVVRGDSAAYFCASSPRQGDSFEQYFGPGTRLTVT.

The chain recombines TRBV7-9 with TRBJ1-1; no reliable D call. Germline V gene lookup returns CDR1 SEHNR and CDR2 FQNEAQ (reference sequence). V shed 8 bases and J shed 1 base, with 17 bases lying between them. CDR3 length equals 15 residues. Here the CDR3 reads CASRGRAGANTEAFF. In DNA form, the CDR3 reads TGTGCCAGCCGCGGTCGGGCCGGCGCGAACACTGAAGCTTTCTTT.

Comment on this clone: This CDR3 is also generated by other DNA sequences in the sample. V is TRBV7-2 and J is TRBJ1-1, with a weak D call TRBD1 (5 bases). Germline loops: CDR1 SGHTA, CDR2 FQGNSA. The CDR3 loop spans 14 amino acids. V lost 1 base to trimming and J lost 4 bases, with 10 bases between them. CDR3 sequence (DNA): TGTGCCAGCAGCTTAGTCGGGGGGAGCACTGAAGCTTTCTTT. It specifies CASSLVGGSTEAFF.

The chain employs TRBV5-1 and TRBJ2-1, with no clear D. Germline CDR1 is SGHRS and CDR2 is YFSETQ. This CDR3 spans 17 amino acids. V lost 3 bases, J lost 0 bases, and 16 bases lay in between. This CDR3 is CASSSAPLENSYNEQFF. CDR3 sequence (DNA): TGCGCCAGCAGCTCGGCCCCCCTCGAGAACTCCTACAATGAGCAGTTCTTC.

Concerning this clone itself: The sample carries other DNA sequences with the same CDR3. The chain couples TRBV5-1 to TRBJ2-1, with 7 bases that match TRBD1. V shed 1 base, J shed 0 bases, and the junction held 4 bases outside the gene matches. Germline lookup yields CDR1 SGHRS and CDR2 YFSETQ. CDR3 length: 16 amino acids. CDR3 amino acids: CASSLRQGSSYNEQFF. The CDR3 DNA reads TGCGCCAGCAGCTTGCGACAGGGCAGCTCCTACAATGAGCAGTTCTTC.

V gene TRBV23-1 combines with J gene TRBJ2-2, with D possibly matching TRBD1 (6 bases). TRBV23-1 is designated an ORF whose function remains uncertain. This CDR3 has 18 residues. Deletions cut 6 bases from V and 0 bases from J, with 20 bases between. CDR3 DNA: TGCGCCAGCAGGGACAGAGGAAAAGAGACTTCGAACACCGGGGAGCTGTTTTTT. This translates into CASRDRGKETSNTGELFF.